The present T cell receptor (beta chain) was sequenced within a study of CD8 T cells in ankylosing spondylitis. In TCRdb, the 5' RACE reads were re-called with MiXCR into one record per CDR3 protein. The data show around 180,000 distinct CDR3 sequences, roughly 13% seen once. CDR3 length equals 14 residues. The germline V gene has CDR1 SGHVT and CDR2 SQSDAQ. Trimming cost V 7 bases and J 7 bases; bases outside gene matches: 9. V gene TRBV7-4 combines with J gene TRBJ1-2; 10 bases fit TRBD1. This receptor was identified in a female donor with ankylosing spondylitis or in good health (not recorded which). Specimen: blood, either unsorted or a sorted T cell fraction (not recorded which). CDR3 loop: CASTTGQGVVGYTF. CDR3 nucleotide sequence: TGTGCCAGCACCACAGGACAGGGGGTCGTTGGCTACACCTTC.